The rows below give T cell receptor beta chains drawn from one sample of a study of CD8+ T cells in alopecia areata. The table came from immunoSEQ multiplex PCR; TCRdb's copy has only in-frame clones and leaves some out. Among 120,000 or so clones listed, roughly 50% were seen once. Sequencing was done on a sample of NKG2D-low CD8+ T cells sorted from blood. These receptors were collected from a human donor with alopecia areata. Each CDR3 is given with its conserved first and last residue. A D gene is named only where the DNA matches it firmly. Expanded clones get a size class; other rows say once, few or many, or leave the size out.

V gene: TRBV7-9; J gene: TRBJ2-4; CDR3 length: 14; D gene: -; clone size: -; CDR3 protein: CASSFPDREDIQYF; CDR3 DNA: TGTGCCAGCAGCTTCCCAGACAGGGAGGACATTCAGTACTTC
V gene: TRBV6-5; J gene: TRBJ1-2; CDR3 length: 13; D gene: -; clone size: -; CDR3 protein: CASSYRTAHGYTF; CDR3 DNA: TGTGCCAGCAGTTACCGGACGGCTCATGGCTACACCTTC
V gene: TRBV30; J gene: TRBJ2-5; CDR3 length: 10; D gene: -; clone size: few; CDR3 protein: CAWGGETQYF; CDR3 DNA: TGTGCCTGGGGGGGCGAGACCCAGTACTTC
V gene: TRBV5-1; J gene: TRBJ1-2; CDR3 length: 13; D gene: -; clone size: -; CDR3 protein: CASSLGQNYGYTF; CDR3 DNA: TGCGCCAGCAGCTTGGGACAGAACTATGGCTACACCTTC
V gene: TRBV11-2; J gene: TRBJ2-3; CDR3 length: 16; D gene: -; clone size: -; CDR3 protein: CASSLEASEVTDTQYF; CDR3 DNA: TGTGCCAGCAGCTTAGAAGCCAGCGAAGTCACAGATACGCAGTATTTT
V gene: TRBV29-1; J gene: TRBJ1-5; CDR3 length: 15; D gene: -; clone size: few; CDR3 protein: CSVLEPRDSNQPQHF; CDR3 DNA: TGCAGCGTTCTGGAACCACGTGATAGCAATCAGCCCCAGCATTTT
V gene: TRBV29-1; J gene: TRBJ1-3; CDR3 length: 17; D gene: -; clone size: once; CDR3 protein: CSVEDRTAGRSGNTIYF; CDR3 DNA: TGCAGCGTTGAAGATCGAACGGCAGGTCGCTCTGGAAACACCATATATTTT
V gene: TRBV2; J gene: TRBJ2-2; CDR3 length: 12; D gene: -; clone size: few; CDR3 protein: CASSGNTGELFF; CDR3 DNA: TGTGCCAGCAGTGGAAACACCGGGGAGCTGTTTTTT
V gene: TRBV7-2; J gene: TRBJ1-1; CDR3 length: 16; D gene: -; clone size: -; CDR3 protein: CASSPDRGVMHTEAFF; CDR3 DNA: TGTGCCAGCAGCCCTGACAGAGGGGTTATGCACACTGAAGCTTTCTTT
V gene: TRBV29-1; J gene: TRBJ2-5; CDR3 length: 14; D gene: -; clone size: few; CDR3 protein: CSVLLTGFGETQYF; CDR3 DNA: TGCAGCGTCCTATTAACAGGGTTCGGGGAGACCCAGTACTTC
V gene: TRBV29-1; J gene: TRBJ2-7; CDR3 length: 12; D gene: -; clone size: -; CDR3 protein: CSVEGAAYEQYF; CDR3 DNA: TGCAGCGTTGAAGGGGCAGCCTACGAGCAGTACTTC
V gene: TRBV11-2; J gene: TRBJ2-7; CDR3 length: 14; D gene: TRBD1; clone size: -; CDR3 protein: CASSSGTGTNEQYF; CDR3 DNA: TGTGCCAGCAGCTCCGGGACAGGGACCAACGAGCAGTACTTC
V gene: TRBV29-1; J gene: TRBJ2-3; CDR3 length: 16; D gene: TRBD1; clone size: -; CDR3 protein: CSVEAGQGAPTDTQYF; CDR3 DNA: TGCAGCGTTGAAGCGGGACAGGGGGCTCCCACAGATACGCAGTATTTT
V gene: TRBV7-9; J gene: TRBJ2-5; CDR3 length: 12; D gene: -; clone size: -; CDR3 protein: CASSLGEGTQYF; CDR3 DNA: TGTGCCAGCAGCTTAGGAGAGGGGACCCAGTACTTC
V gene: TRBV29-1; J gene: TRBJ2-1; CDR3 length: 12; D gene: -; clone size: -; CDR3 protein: CSVDKSYNEQFF; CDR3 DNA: TGCAGCGTTGATAAGTCCTACAATGAGCAGTTCTTC
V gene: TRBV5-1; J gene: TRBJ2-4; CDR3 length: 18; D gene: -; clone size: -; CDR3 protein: CASSLPRTQTGTKNIQYF; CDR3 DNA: TGCGCCAGCAGCTTGCCCCGGACCCAAACCGGAACCAAAAACATTCAGTACTTC
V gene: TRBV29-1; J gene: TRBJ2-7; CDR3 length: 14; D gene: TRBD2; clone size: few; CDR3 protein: CSVATGTSGNEQYF; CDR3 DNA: TGCAGCGTTGCAACCGGGACTAGCGGGAACGAGCAGTACTTC